The source of this T cell receptor beta chain is a study of CD8 T cells in Susac syndrome. Random hexamers were used to reverse transcribe the RNA input (about 0.45 to 1 ug). MiXCR, run by TCRdb on the immunoSEQ multiplex PCR reads, gives a single entry per CDR3 protein. The table shows more than 100,000 distinct CDR3 sequences, with roughly 95% occurring only once. V was pared by 5 bases and J by 1 base, with 15 bases of the junction left unmatched. This CDR3 spans 18 amino acids. The germline V gene encodes CDR1 SGHTA and CDR2 FQGTGA. The receptor's source is a human donor with Susac syndrome. The sequencing sample was made of CD4+ T cells from PBMCs. The chain joins TRBV7-3 to TRBJ2-7, with 9 bases lining up with TRBD1. CDR3 DNA sequence: TGTGCCAGCAGCCTCCGGGCGGGTGGACAGGGGCAATCCTACGAGCAGTACTTC. This sequence encodes CASSLRAGGQGQSYEQYF.